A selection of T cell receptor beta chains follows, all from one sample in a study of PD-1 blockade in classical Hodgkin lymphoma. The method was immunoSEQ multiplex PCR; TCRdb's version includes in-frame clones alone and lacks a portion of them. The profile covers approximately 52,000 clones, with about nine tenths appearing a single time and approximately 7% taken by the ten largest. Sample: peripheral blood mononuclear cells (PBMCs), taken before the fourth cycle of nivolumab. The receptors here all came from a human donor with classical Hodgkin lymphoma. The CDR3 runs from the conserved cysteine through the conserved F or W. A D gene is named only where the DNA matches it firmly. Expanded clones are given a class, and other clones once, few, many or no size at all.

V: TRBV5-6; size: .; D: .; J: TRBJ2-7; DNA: TGTGCCAGCAGCTGGGGGGCAGAGTACGAGCAGTACTTC; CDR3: CASSWGAEYEQYF
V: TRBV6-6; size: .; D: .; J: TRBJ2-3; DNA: TGTGCCAGCAGTTCTCGCACAGATACGCAGTATTTT; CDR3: CASSSRTDTQYF
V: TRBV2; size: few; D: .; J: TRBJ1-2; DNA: TGTGCCAGCCGACAGGCTAACTATGGCTACACCTTC; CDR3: CASRQANYGYTF
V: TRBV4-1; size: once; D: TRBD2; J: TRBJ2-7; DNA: TGCGCCAGCAGCCAAATCCGGGAGGGCCATCGCGAGCAGTACTTC; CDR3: CASSQIREGHREQYF
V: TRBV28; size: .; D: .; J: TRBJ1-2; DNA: TGTGCCAGCAGTTTAGTCAGGGCCCGAGACTATGGCTACACCTTC; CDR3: CASSLVRARDYGYTF
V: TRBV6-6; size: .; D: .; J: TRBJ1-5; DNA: TGTGCCAGCAGTTACGAAGTTAATCAGCCCCAGCATTTT; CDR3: CASSYEVNQPQHF
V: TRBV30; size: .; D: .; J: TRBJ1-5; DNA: TGTGCCTGGAGTCCCCCCCTGGAGGCCGATAGCAATCAGCCCCAGCATTTT; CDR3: CAWSPPLEADSNQPQHF
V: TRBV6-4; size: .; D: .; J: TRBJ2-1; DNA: TGTGCCAGCAGTGACTCGATAGGGGGGGGGAGCTCCTACAATGAGCAGTTCTTC; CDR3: CASSDSIGGGSSYNEQFF
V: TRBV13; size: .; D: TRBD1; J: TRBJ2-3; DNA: TGTGCCAGCAGCATGACAGGGGGTGGGTGGGCAGATACGCAGTATTTT; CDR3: CASSMTGGGWADTQYF
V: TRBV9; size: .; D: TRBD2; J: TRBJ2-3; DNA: TGTGCCAGCAGCGTAGAGGACGGGGGAGGGTGGAGCACAGATACGCAGTATTTT; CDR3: CASSVEDGGGWSTDTQYF
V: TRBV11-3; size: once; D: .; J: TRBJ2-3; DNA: TGTGCCAGCAGCTTGAGGGAAACAGATACGCAGTATTTT; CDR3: CASSLRETDTQYF
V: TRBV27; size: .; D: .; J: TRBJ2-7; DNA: TGTGCCAGCAGTAGGCAGGGGGGCGAGCAGTACTTC; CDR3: CASSRQGGEQYF
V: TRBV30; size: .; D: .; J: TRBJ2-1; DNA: TGTGCCTGGAATCTTGTGACTGGGGTGGGTGAGCAGTTCTTC; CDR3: CAWNLVTGVGEQFF
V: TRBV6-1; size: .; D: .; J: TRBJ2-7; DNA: TGTGCCAGCAGTGAAATGTCCAGGGTAAACTCCTACGAGCAGTACTTC; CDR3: CASSEMSRVNSYEQYF
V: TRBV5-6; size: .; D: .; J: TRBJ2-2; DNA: TGTGCCAGCAGCTTGTCATATAGTGGCGGGGAGCTGTTTTTT; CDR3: CASSLSYSGGELFF
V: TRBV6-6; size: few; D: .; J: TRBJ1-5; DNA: TGTGCCAGCAGTTACTCGCGGGCCACGAGCAATCAGCCCCAGCATTTT; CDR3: CASSYSRATSNQPQHF
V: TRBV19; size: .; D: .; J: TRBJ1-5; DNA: TGTGCCAGTAGCTTCGAGAATAGGCCCTGGCTCCAGCATTTT; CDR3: CASSFENRPWLQHF
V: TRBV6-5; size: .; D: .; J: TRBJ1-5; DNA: TGTGCCAGCAGTGGGGGCATCAATCAGCCCCAGCATTTT; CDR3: CASSGGINQPQHF
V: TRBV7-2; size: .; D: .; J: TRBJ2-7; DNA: TGTGCCAGCGGGGGGAGTAGAAACGAGCAGTACTTC; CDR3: CASGGSRNEQYF
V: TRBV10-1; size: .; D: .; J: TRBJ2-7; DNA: TGCGCCAGCAGAACAGGGTACTCCGAGCAGTACTTC; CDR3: CASRTGYSEQYF
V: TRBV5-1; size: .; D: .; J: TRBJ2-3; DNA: TGCGCCAGCAGCTTGGAGGGGGTACCTAGCACAGATACGCAGTATTTT; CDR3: CASSLEGVPSTDTQYF
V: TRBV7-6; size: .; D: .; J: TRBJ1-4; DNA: TGTGCCAGCTCGCGGGGACCTAATGAAAAACTGTTTTTT; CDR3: CASSRGPNEKLFF
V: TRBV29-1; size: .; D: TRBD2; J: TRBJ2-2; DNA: TGCAGCGTTGAAGAATCCAGCGGGGGGGCGGTTACCGGGGAGCTGTTTTTT; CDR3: CSVEESSGGAVTGELFF
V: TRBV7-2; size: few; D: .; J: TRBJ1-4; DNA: TGTGCCAGCAGCTTAGATTCAGCAACTAATGAAAAACTGTTTTTT; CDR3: CASSLDSATNEKLFF
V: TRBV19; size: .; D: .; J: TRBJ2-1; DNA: TGTGCCAGCGCGGATCGGTGGGGGTTCGATGAGCAGTTCTTC; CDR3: CASADRWGFDEQFF
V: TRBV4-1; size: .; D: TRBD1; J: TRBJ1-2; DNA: TGCGCCAGCAGCCAAGGACAGGGATACTATGGCTACACCTTC; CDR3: CASSQGQGYYGYTF
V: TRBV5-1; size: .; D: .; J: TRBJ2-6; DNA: TGCGCCAGCAGCCCCGTTGGGGCCAACGTCCTGACTTTC; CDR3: CASSPVGANVLTF
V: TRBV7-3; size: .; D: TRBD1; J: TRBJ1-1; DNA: TGTGCCAGCAGCTCTCAGACAGGGGGGAACACTGAAGCTTTCTTT; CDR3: CASSSQTGGNTEAFF
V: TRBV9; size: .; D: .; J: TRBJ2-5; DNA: TGTGCCAGCAGCGTAGCTATAAGGGGAGAGACCCAGTACTTC; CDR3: CASSVAIRGETQYF
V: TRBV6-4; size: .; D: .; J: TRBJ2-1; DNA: TGTGCCAGCAGTCCTAATCCGGAGGGGGAGCAGTTCTTC; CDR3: CASSPNPEGEQFF
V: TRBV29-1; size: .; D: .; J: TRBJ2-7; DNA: TGCAGCGCTTACACCTTCCACTCCTACGAGCAGTACTTC; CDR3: CSAYTFHSYEQYF
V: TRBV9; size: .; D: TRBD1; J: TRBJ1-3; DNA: TGTGCCAGCAGCGAGAGGGGGACAGGGGACATCTCTGGAAACACCATATATTTT; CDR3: CASSERGTGDISGNTIYF
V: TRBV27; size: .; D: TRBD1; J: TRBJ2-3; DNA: TGTGCCAGCAGTGGCTCCGGGACAGGGATGGATACGCAGTATTTT; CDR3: CASSGSGTGMDTQYF
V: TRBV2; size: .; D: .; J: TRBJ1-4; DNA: TGTGCCAGCAGGTGGGGGGGCTTATACGAAAAACTGTTTTTT; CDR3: CASRWGGLYEKLFF
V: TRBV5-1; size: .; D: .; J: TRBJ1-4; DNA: TGCGCCAGCAGCTACCGAGGTGGACCAACTAATGAAAAACTGTTTTTT; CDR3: CASSYRGGPTNEKLFF
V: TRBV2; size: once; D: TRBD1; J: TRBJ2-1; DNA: TGTGCCAGCATGAGGGAACAGGGGAGTGGCAATGAGCAGTTCTTC; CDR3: CASMREQGSGNEQFF
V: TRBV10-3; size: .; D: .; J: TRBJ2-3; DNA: TGTGCCAGCGGCGGGATGAGCACAGATACGCAGTATTTT; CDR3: CASGGMSTDTQYF
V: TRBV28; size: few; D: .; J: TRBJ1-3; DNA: TGTGCCAGCAGGCGGGACCCCTCTGGAAACACCATATATTTT; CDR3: CASRRDPSGNTIYF
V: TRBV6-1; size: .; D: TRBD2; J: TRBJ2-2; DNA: TGTGCCAGCAGTCTAGCGGGAGACGGCACCGGGGAGCTGTTTTTT; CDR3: CASSLAGDGTGELFF
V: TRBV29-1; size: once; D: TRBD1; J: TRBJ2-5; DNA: TGCAGCGTTGGGGGGACAGTAGAGACCCAGTACTTC; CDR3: CSVGGTVETQYF
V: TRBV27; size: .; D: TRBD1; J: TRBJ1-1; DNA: TGTGCCAGCATCTCGGGACAGGGAAACACTGAAGCTTTCTTT; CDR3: CASISGQGNTEAFF
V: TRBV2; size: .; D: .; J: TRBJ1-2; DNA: TGTGCCAGCAGTGCGGGGAACTATGGCTACACCTTC; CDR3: CASSAGNYGYTF